The 23 T cell receptor beta chains in this list originate from one sample, sequenced in a study of blood T cells in healthy people across ages (dated by TCRdb to 2015 to 2017). The library relied on 5' RACE. Sequencer: Illumina HiSeq 2500. A second PCR of roughly 7 to 11 cycles was performed with a sample-barcoded 5' primer and a J-beta primer mix. TCRdb reworked the public reads: Q25 trimming with fastp, MiXCR clone assembly, productive beta chains retained. Every CDR3 protein is listed once, alongside the most common genes and DNA of its rows. This sample comprises hundreds of thousands of distinct CDR3 sequences, just over 55% of them detected only once. Clones ranked in the top ten supply 20% to 30% of the sample. Specimen: blood. All receptors derive from a man aged 35 to 55 in good health.

This chain links TRBV5-1 with TRBJ2-1; TRBD1 matches 9 bases. V was pared by 3 bases and J by 7 bases, with 8 bases of the junction left unmatched. From germline, CDR1 is SGHRS and CDR2 YFSETQ. This CDR3 has 15 amino acids. The CDR3 bases are TGCGCCAGCAGCTCCCTGGACAGGGGAATAAATGAGCAGTTCTTC. It encodes CASSSLDRGINEQFF.

This clonotype was seen once. The chain carries TRBV12-5 and TRBJ2-7; 11 bases line up with TRBD2. In germline, CDR1 is LGHNT, CDR2 FRNRAP. CDR3 length: 17 amino acids. Trimming at V came to 2 bases and at J to 2 bases, leaving 8 bases not matched to a gene. DNA for the CDR3: TGTGCTAGTGGTTTGACGCCGACTAGCGGGATTACCTACGAGCAGTACTTC. It yields the protein CASGLTPTSGITYEQYF.

This chain links TRBV20-1 with TRBJ2-3; weak D call: TRBD2 (5 bases). The germline CDR1 and CDR2 sequences are DFQATT and SNEGSKA (reference sequence). The germline V and J ends were trimmed by 0 bases and 2 bases, with 18 bases remaining between them. The CDR3 has 17 residues. CDR3 sequence reads: CSARDRELGLPTDTQYF. DNA for the CDR3: TGCAGTGCTAGAGATCGAGAACTCGGACTGCCCACAGATACGCAGTATTTT.

This clonotype appeared once. The V call is TRBV5-1, the J call TRBJ1-1; D remains unclear. Trimming took off 4 bases at V and 2 bases at J, with 15 bases between the two ends. Per the germline V gene, CDR1 is SGHRS and CDR2 is YFSETQ. The CDR3 loop spans 15 amino acids. The CDR3 reads CASSTLGGANTEAFF. The CDR3 bases are TGCGCCAGCAGCACTCTCGGAGGAGCAAACACTGAAGCTTTCTTT.

This clonotype came up a few times. The chain carries TRBV28 and TRBJ2-7, with D unresolved. Germline V gene sequence: CDR1 MDHEN, CDR2 SYDVKM. The CDR3 is made up of 17 amino acids. V was cut by 3 bases and J by 3 bases, with 21 bases left in between. The DNA for the CDR3 is TGTGCCAGCAGTTTCGGAGTTGTTGGTCCTGCTAACTACGAGCAGTACTTC. Amino acid sequence: CASSFGVVGPANYEQYF.

This rearrangement joins TRBV9 to TRBJ2-1; 9 bases align to TRBD2. CDR1 is SGDLS, CDR2 YYNGEE, per germline. The CDR3 spans 16 residues. Losses at the gene ends were 0 bases for V and 6 bases for J; bases not matched to a gene: 7. CDR3 region: CASSVGLAGASNEQFF. Here the CDR3 DNA reads TGTGCCAGCAGCGTAGGCTTAGCGGGAGCGAGCAATGAGCAGTTCTTC.

The chain uses TRBV29-1 and TRBJ2-6; TRBD2 is a possible D gene (6 bases). Between the trimmed V and J ends, which lost 6 bases and 0 bases, there was a span of 15 bases. Germline CDR1 and CDR2: SQVTM and ANQGSEA. The CDR3 is 16 amino acids. As DNA, the CDR3 is TGCAGCGTCTACGCGGGACCGATCTCTGGGGCCAACGTCCTGACTTTC. It codes for CSVYAGPISGANVLTF.

This clonotype was seen a handful of times. The chain links TRBV4-3 to TRBJ2-1; possibly TRBD1 for D (6 bases). The V end was cut by 0 bases, the J end by 4 bases, with 16 bases between. Germline CDR1 reads LGHNA; CDR2 reads YSLEER. There are 17 residues in the CDR3. The CDR3 loop is CASSQEEFGTQYNEQFF. The CDR3 nucleotides read TGCGCCAGCAGCCAAGAGGAGTTTGGGACACAGTACAATGAGCAGTTCTTC.

The V gene is TRBV5-1, the J gene TRBJ2-7; a possible D gene is TRBD1 (5 bases). The DNA end is a closer match to TRBJ2-5, so the J assignment may be wrong. The CDR3 is 15 residues long. The germline V gene has CDR1 SGHRS and CDR2 YFSETQ. The CDR3 spells CASSSGLVSVETQYF. DNA for the CDR3: TGCGCCAGCAGCTCAGGGCTAGTGTCGGTGGAGACCCAGTACTTC.

Only a few counts were recorded for this clonotype. The CDR3: CASKGGREGTEAFF. The CDR3 nucleotides read TGTGCCAGCAAGGGCGGCAGGGAAGGGACTGAAGCTTTCTTT. The V and J genes are TRBV6-1 and TRBJ1-1; tentative D call: TRBD1 (5 bases). The CDR3 has 14 residues. Germline V lookup: CDR1 MNHNS, CDR2 SASEGT. With 7 bases removed from V and 5 bases from J, the gap between germline ends came to 17 bases.

V gene TRBV4-2 combines with J gene TRBJ1-4; D perhaps matches TRBD1 (6 bases). Germline V lookup: CDR1 LGHNA, CDR2 YNFKEQ. There are 16 residues in the CDR3. The ends were cut back, 3 bases at V and 6 bases at J, with 17 bases in the middle. CDR3 DNA sequence: TGTGCCAGCAGCCAGCCTAAGGGGGATATCGATGAAAAACTGTTTTTT. This translates into CASSQPKGDIDEKLFF.

The chain recombines TRBV4-1 with TRBJ2-7; D may be TRBD2 (5 bases). This CDR3 has 16 amino acids. Germline V gene lookup returns CDR1 MGHRA and CDR2 YSYEKL. V lost 4 bases to trimming and J lost 2 bases, with 18 bases between them. CDR3 bases: TGCGCCAGCAGCCCGCCCGGGCGGGTTAAAGCCTACGAGCAGTACTTC. Amino acid sequence: CASSPPGRVKAYEQYF.

The chain carries TRBV25-1 and TRBJ2-7; the match to TRBD1 covers 9 bases. V dropped 1 base and J dropped 2; count of bases not matched to a gene: 6. CDR1 is MGHDK, CDR2 SYGVNS, per germline. The CDR3 loop spans 16 amino acids. The CDR3 is CASSEWEGTGPYEQYF. The CDR3 bases are TGTGCCAGCAGTGAATGGGAGGGGACAGGGCCCTACGAGCAGTACTTC.

This clonotype was detected a few times. The chain employs TRBV5-1 and TRBJ2-3; D is unclear. Germline lookup yields CDR1 SGHRS and CDR2 YFSETQ. The length of the CDR3 is 18 residues. Trimming shortened V by 5 bases and J by 0 bases, and 22 bases separated the two germline ends. CDR3 coding DNA: TGCGCCAGCAGACAAATTCCCACCCTAACCAGAAGCACAGATACGCAGTATTTT. Its protein product is CASRQIPTLTRSTDTQYF. The variable domain in full, completed from reference TRBV5-1 and TRBJ2-3, reads KAGVTQTPRYLIKTRGQQVTLSCSPISGHRSVSWYQQTPGQGLQFLFEYFSETQRNKGNFPGRFSGRQFSNSRSEMNVSTLELGDSALYLCASRQIPTLTRSTDTQYFGPGTRLTVL.

J is TRBJ2-7 and V is TRBV12-3 or TRBV12-4; D is ambiguous. Matching the DNA end better, TRBJ2-5 makes the J call doubtful. This CDR3 comprises 12 residues. CDR3 DNA sequence: TGTGCCAGCAGTCACCCGGCAGGGACCCAGTACTTC. Translated, it gives CASSHPAGTQYF.

The chain uses TRBV27 and TRBJ2-3, with D hard to call. This CDR3 is built from 17 residues. CDR1 and CDR2 from the germline V gene are MNHEY and SMNVEV (reference sequence). V dropped 3 bases and J dropped 2 bases, with 18 bases sitting between them. This chain's CDR3 is CASSFSMTVGVTDTQYF. The CDR3, as DNA: TGTGCCAGCAGTTTTTCCATGACGGTCGGTGTCACAGATACGCAGTATTTT.

This clonotype was observed a handful of times. The chain links TRBV29-1 to TRBJ2-5; possible D gene TRBD1, 6 bases. The V and J ends lost 8 bases and 3 bases respectively, with 13 bases between them. Germline V gene data show CDR1 as SQVTM and CDR2 as ANQGSEA. This CDR3 is built from 12 residues. CDR3 DNA: TGCAGCTTAGGACAGTCAGAAGAGACCCAGTACTTC. Its translation: CSLGQSEETQYF.

This clonotype turned up a few times. This sequence joins TRBV18 and TRBJ2-7; D may be TRBD2 (5 bases). This CDR3 spans 14 amino acids. Germline-derived CDR1 and CDR2 are KGHSH and LQKENI. V lost 0 bases and J 2 bases, leaving 8 bases between the germline ends. The CDR3 region has the DNA TGTGCCAGCTCACCACCGACGGGAACCTACGAGCAGTACTTC. It is translated as CASSPPTGTYEQYF.

This clonotype has just a few counts. V and J are TRBV7-9 and TRBJ2-1, with TRBD1 matching over 10 bases. The germline gives CDR1 SEHNR, CDR2 FQNEAQ (reference sequence). With V trimmed by 2 bases and J by 1 base, 2 bases remained unmatched. This CDR3 has 16 residues. For the CDR3, the DNA is TGTGCCAGCAGCTTAAAGGACAGGGGGTCCTACAATGAGCAGTTCTTC. Translated: CASSLKDRGSYNEQFF.

Only a few counts were recorded for this clonotype. This chain uses TRBV12-3 or TRBV12-4 with TRBJ2-2, with 8 bases that match TRBD2. Trimming at V came to 1 base and at J to 4 bases, leaving 2 bases not matched to a gene. The CDR3 is 15 residues long. The CDR3 here is CASSLDREGTGELFF. The CDR3 nucleotides read TGTGCCAGCAGTTTAGACCGGGAGGGCACCGGGGAGCTGTTTTTT.

The chain combines TRBV7-2 with TRBJ2-1; weak D call: TRBD2 (6 bases). The CDR3 has 15 residues. The ends were cut back, 5 bases at V and 0 bases at J, with 11 bases in the middle. Germline V gene data show CDR1 as SGHTA and CDR2 as FQGNSA. CDR3 sequence: CASSVDGGSYNEQFF. As DNA, the CDR3 is TGTGCCAGCAGCGTAGACGGGGGCTCCTACAATGAGCAGTTCTTC.

The rearrangement uses TRBV20-1 and TRBJ2-5; D call uncertain. The V gene lost 3 bases and the J gene lost 2 bases, with 10 bases spanning the gap. This CDR3 has 13 residues. Germline loops: CDR1 DFQATT, CDR2 SNEGSKA (reference sequence). The CDR3, as DNA: TGCAGTGCTAGGAGAGGACCTCAAGAGACCCAGTACTTC. Translating gives CSARRGPQETQYF.

This chain joins TRBV7-9 and TRBJ2-1; no reliable D call. This CDR3 region has 15 residues. Germline V lookup: CDR1 SEHNR, CDR2 FQNEAQ (reference sequence). Trimming removed 1 base from V and 4 bases from J, with 11 bases in between. The CDR3 DNA is TGTGCCAGCAGCTTAGAGGCCTTAGGGTACAATGAGCAGTTCTTC. This encodes CASSLEALGYNEQFF.